The 13 T cell receptor beta chains below were found in one sample sequenced in a study of blood T cell repertoires in COVID-19. Sequenced by immunoSEQ multiplex PCR; TCRdb stores in-frame clones only, minus some. In the table there are roughly 97,000 clones, approximately 80% of which are singletons. Sequences were obtained from peripheral blood. The receptors stem from a man in his sixties with acute or convalescent COVID-19.

This clone was seen a handful of times. The chain carries TRBV30 and TRBJ1-4; D may be TRBD1 (6 bases). This CDR3 has 14 amino acids. The V end was cut by 3 bases, the J end by 5 bases, with 13 bases between. Germline-derived CDR1 and CDR2 are GTSNPN and SVGIG (reference sequence). The CDR3 DNA is TGTGCCTGGAGCGAAGGACAGCAAAATGAAAAACTGTTTTTT. The encoded protein is CAWSEGQQNEKLFF.

The chain joins TRBV9 to TRBJ2-1, with D possibly TRBD2 on 6 matching bases. CDR1 SGDLS and CDR2 YYNGEE come from the germline V gene. This CDR3 contains 14 residues. Trimming removed 7 bases at V and 0 bases at J, with 11 bases between. CDR3 sequence (DNA): TGTGCCAGCGGTAGCGGCAGCTCCTACAATGAGCAGTTCTTC. This sequence encodes CASGSGSSYNEQFF.

CDR3 nucleotides: TGTGCCAGCAGCCATATTGGACTAGCGGGAGGCCGACGCACAGATACGCAGTATTTT. This sequence encodes CASSHIGLAGGRRTDTQYF. The chain uses TRBV3-1 (or the pseudogene TRBV3-2) and TRBJ2-3; 14 nucleotides line up with TRBD2. Germline V gives CDR1 LGHDT, CDR2 YNNKEL (reference sequence). This CDR3 is built from 19 residues. Trimming took 3 bases from V and 1 from J; bases not matched to a gene: 9.

In its sample, this clone was seen once. J is TRBJ1-6 and V is TRBV2, with D maybe TRBD1 (5 bases). In germline, CDR1 is SNHLY, CDR2 FYNNEI. This CDR3 spans 13 amino acids. V was shortened by 8 bases and J by 7 bases, with 12 bases between the two germline ends. This CDR3 is CASSFNRNSPLHF. DNA of the CDR3: TGTGCCAGCTCGTTTAACAGGAATTCACCCCTCCACTTT.

The chain employs TRBV9 and TRBJ2-1; possibly TRBD1 for D (6 bases). The CDR3 spans 14 residues. Trimming took off 3 bases at V and 6 bases at J, with 13 bases between the two ends. Germline CDR1 is SGDLS and CDR2 is YYNGEE. The CDR3 sequence is CASSAQGSSNEQFF. In DNA, the CDR3 is TGTGCCAGCAGCGCACAGGGCTCTAGCAATGAGCAGTTCTTC.

V is TRBV6-5 and J is TRBJ1-5; 7 bases fit TRBD1. Germline CDR1 reads MNHEY; CDR2 reads SVGAGI. This CDR3 is 14 amino acids long. J lost 4 bases, V lost 5 bases, and 5 bases had no gene match. This CDR3 reads CASSQQGWNQPQHF. CDR3 DNA: TGTGCCAGCAGTCAACAGGGGTGGAATCAGCCCCAGCATTTT.

This chain uses TRBV11-2 with TRBJ2-7; possible D gene TRBD2, 6 bases. With 1 base removed from V and 7 bases from J, the gap between germline ends came to 20 bases. This CDR3 is built from 16 residues. The germline V gene has CDR1 SGHAT and CDR2 FQNNGV. The CDR3, as DNA: TGTGCCAGCAGCTTAGTCTCCCTAGCGAGCAAAGGGGAGCAGTACTTC. This gives the protein CASSLVSLASKGEQYF.

Only a few counts were recorded for this clone. V gene TRBV6-6 combines with J gene TRBJ2-7; a weak D match, TRBD1 (6 bases). V dropped 4 bases and J dropped 3 bases, with 13 bases sitting between them. Germline CDR1 is MNHNY and CDR2 is SVGAGI (reference sequence). CDR3 length: 14 residues. This chain's CDR3 is CASSLETGLYEQYV. CDR3 sequence (DNA): TGTGCCAGCAGTTTAGAGACAGGCCTCTACGAGCAGTACGTC.

This sequence joins TRBV9 and TRBJ2-1, with D perhaps matching TRBD1 (6 bases). This CDR3 contains 16 residues. V was shortened by 3 bases and J by 4 bases, with 17 bases between the two germline ends. Germline V gene sequence: CDR1 SGDLS, CDR2 YYNGEE. The CDR3 here is CASSGYRESLYNEQFF. DNA of the CDR3: TGTGCCAGCAGCGGATACAGGGAGTCCCTTTACAATGAGCAGTTCTTC.

This clone has a handful of counts. The J gene is TRBJ1-2, the V gene TRBV11-3; TRBD1 matches at 7 bases. Germline values: CDR1 SGHNT, CDR2 YENEEA. CDR3 length: 14 amino acids. The V segment lost 5 bases and the J segment 8 bases; nucleotides outside the gene matches: 11. The CDR3 DNA reads TGTGCCAGCAGCCCGACCAGGGGGGCGCCCGGCTACACCTTC. Amino acids: CASSPTRGAPGYTF.

A remark on this clone: The same CDR3 is also encoded by other DNA sequences in this sample. The V gene is TRBV18, the J gene TRBJ1-5; D is possibly TRBD1 (5 bases). V was trimmed by 2 bases and J by 5 bases, leaving 7 bases between them. This CDR3 spans 13 amino acids. Germline V CDR1 and CDR2: KGHSH, LQKENI. CDR3 amino acids: CASSPGGDQPQHF. CDR3 DNA sequence: TGTGCCAGCTCACCAGGGGGGGATCAGCCCCAGCATTTT.

The chain is built from TRBV5-6 and TRBJ2-1, with TRBD1 matching over 8 bases. The CDR3 is 15 amino acids. Germline V lookup: CDR1 SGHDT, CDR2 YYEEEE. V lost 0 bases, J lost 4 bases, and 3 bases stayed unmatched. The CDR3 region has the DNA TGTGCCAGCAGCTTGGGACAGGGGTCATACAATGAGCAGTTCTTC. Translating it yields CASSLGQGSYNEQFF.

CDR3 sequence reads: CASIAGEGQGNPEAFF. Written as DNA, the CDR3 is TGTGCCAGCATAGCAGGGGAGGGACAGGGAAATCCTGAAGCTTTCTTT. The gene calls are TRBV2 and TRBJ1-1; 9 positions match TRBD1. V trimming: 7 bases; J trimming: 6 bases; junction bases outside the gene matches: 15. Germline V gene data show CDR1 as SNHLY and CDR2 as FYNNEI. The CDR3 consists of 16 residues.